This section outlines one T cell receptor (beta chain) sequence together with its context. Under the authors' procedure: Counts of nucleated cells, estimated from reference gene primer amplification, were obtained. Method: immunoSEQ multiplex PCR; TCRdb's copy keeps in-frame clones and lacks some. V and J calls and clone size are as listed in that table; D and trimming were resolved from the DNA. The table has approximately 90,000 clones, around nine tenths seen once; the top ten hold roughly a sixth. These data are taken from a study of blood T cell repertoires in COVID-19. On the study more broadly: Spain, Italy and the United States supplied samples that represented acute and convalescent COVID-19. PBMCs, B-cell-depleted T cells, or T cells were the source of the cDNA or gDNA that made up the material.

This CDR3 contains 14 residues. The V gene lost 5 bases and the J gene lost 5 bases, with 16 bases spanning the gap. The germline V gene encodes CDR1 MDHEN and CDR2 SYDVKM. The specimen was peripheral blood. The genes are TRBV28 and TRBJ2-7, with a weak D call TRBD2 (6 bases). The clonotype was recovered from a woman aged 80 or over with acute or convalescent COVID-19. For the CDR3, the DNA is TGTGCCAGCAGTCCCGGGACTCTCTTCCACGAGCAGTACTTC. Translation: CASSPGTLFHEQYF.